The 19 T cell receptor beta chains below all came from one sample that was sequenced in a study of T cells in Graves' hyperthyroidism and ophthalmopathy. The TCR beta CDR3 regions underwent amplification using RNA transcripts as the source. Using the HTBI primer set, a first-round RT-PCR was run on the TCR CDR3. TCRdb re-derived calls from the multiplex PCR reads in MiXCR, one entry per CDR3 protein. The sample has approximately 570,000 distinct CDR3 sequences; 15% to 20% are singletons. Sequences were obtained from blood. Source of these receptors: a man aged 40-49 years with Graves' ophthalmopathy.

This rearrangement joins TRBV30 to TRBJ1-2, with D tentatively TRBD1 (5 bases). Trimming stripped 2 bases from V and 4 bases from J, with 17 bases between. This CDR3 comprises 15 residues. Germline V gene data show CDR1 as GTSNPN and CDR2 as SVGIG (reference sequence). The DNA for the CDR3 is TGTGCCTGGAGTACCCAGGGTCGACCCTTCTATGGCTACACCTTC. It codes for CAWSTQGRPFYGYTF. The complete variable domain, with remaining parts taken from reference TRBV30 and TRBJ1-2, reads SQTIHQWPATLVQPVGSPLSLECTVEGTSNPNLYWYRQAAGRGLQLLFYSVGIGQISSEVPQNLSASRPQDRQFILSSKKLLLSDSGFYLCAWSTQGRPFYGYTFGSGTRLTVV.

There are many counts of this clonotype. The V gene is TRBV11-2, the J gene TRBJ2-1; no firm D call. Trimming removed 5 bases at V and 0 bases at J, with 11 bases between. Germline CDR1 is SGHAT and CDR2 is FQNNGV. The CDR3 loop spans 15 amino acids. CDR3 region: CASSNTPSSYNEQFF. The CDR3 nucleotides read TGTGCCAGCAGCAACACTCCAAGCTCCTACAATGAGCAGTTCTTC.

A few counts support this clonotype. The chain is built from TRBV18 and TRBJ1-4; D is ambiguous. This CDR3 is built from 15 residues. V was cut by 0 bases and J by 6 bases, with 11 bases left in between. From germline, CDR1 is KGHSH and CDR2 LQKENI. DNA of the CDR3: TGTGCCAGCTCACCACCGAACGGACCCGATGAAAAACTGTTTTTT. Amino acids: CASSPPNGPDEKLFF.

This clonotype occurred a few times. This sequence joins TRBV6-1 and TRBJ2-7; 8 nucleotides agree with TRBD1. The CDR3 is 14 amino acids. Unmatched junction bases numbered 7, after V lost 5 bases and J lost 4 bases. CDR1 is MNHNS, CDR2 SASEGT, per germline. The DNA of the CDR3 is TGTGCCAGCAGTTGGGACAGGTTTATTTACGAGCAGTACTTC. Translated, it gives CASSWDRFIYEQYF.

The gene calls are TRBV5-1 and TRBJ1-2; 11 bases match TRBD1. Germline V gene data show CDR1 as SGHRS and CDR2 as YFSETQ. With V trimmed by 0 bases and J by 8 bases, 3 bases remained unmatched. This CDR3 region has 14 residues. CDR3 sequence (DNA): TGCGCCAGCAGCTTGGGGGACAGGGGGAAAGGCTACACCTTC. It is translated as CASSLGDRGKGYTF. The full variable domain, rest sourced from reference TRBV5-1 and TRBJ1-2, is KAGVTQTPRYLIKTRGQQVTLSCSPISGHRSVSWYQQTPGQGLQFLFEYFSETQRNKGNFPGRFSGRQFSNSRSEMNVSTLELGDSALYLCASSLGDRGKGYTFGSGTRLTVV.

In its sample, this clonotype was seen many times. The rearrangement links TRBV20-1 to TRBJ1-5; TRBD1 matches 7 bases. Trimming cost V 5 bases and J 1 base; bases outside gene matches: 11. Germline-derived CDR1 and CDR2 are DFQATT and SNEGSKA (reference sequence). This CDR3 region has 16 residues. CDR3: CSAGAIDRDSNQPQHF. The CDR3 DNA reads TGCAGTGCTGGAGCGATTGACAGGGACAGCAATCAGCCCCAGCATTTT.

This clonotype was picked up many times. The V and J genes are TRBV9 and TRBJ2-1, with D maybe TRBD2 (5 bases). The CDR3 is 14 amino acids. Germline V gene sequence: CDR1 SGDLS, CDR2 YYNGEE. The V end was cut by 0 bases, the J end by 4 bases, with 8 bases between. As DNA, the CDR3 is TGTGCCAGCAGCGTAGGGACTCTTTACAATGAGCAGTTCTTC. It encodes CASSVGTLYNEQFF. Using reference TRBV9 and TRBJ2-1 for the parts outside the CDR3, the full variable domain is DSGVTQTPKHLITATGQRVTLRCSPRSGDLSVYWYQQSLDQGLQFLIQYYNGEERAKGNILERFSAQQFPDLHSELNLSSLELGDSALYFCASSVGTLYNEQFFGPGTRLTVL.

Only a few counts were recorded for this clonotype. The CDR3, as DNA: TGCGCCAGCAGCTTGGAGAACAGTGTCAATGGCTACACCTTC. Amino acid sequence: CASSLENSVNGYTF. This chain connects TRBV5-1 to TRBJ1-2; D is unresolved. Germline values: CDR1 SGHRS, CDR2 YFSETQ. V lost 0 bases and J 6 bases, leaving 12 bases between the germline ends. The CDR3 is made up of 14 amino acids.

This clonotype has a count of ten or more. The rearrangement joins TRBV27 to TRBJ1-5, with D unclear. Germline V lookup: CDR1 MNHEY, CDR2 SMNVEV (reference sequence). The CDR3 totals 13 residues. Trimming took off 3 bases at V and 3 bases at J, with 6 bases between the two ends. CDR3 amino acids: CASSFAVNQPQHF. CDR3 DNA: TGTGCCAGCAGTTTTGCGGTCAATCAGCCCCAGCATTTT.

This CDR3 reads CASSTLGRGQETQYF. CDR3 in DNA: TGTGCCAGCAGCACGCTTGGGCGGGGGCAAGAGACCCAGTACTTC. This chain joins TRBV5-4 and TRBJ2-5; TRBD2 matches at 7 bases. The CDR3 has 15 amino acids. Trimming took 4 bases from V and 2 from J; bases not matched to a gene: 8. CDR1 is SGHNT, CDR2 YYREEE, per germline (reference sequence).

V is TRBV5-5 and J is TRBJ1-2, with D perhaps matching TRBD1 (5 bases). Deletions cut 5 bases from V and 7 bases from J, with 12 bases between. Germline V gene lookup returns CDR1 SGHKS and CDR2 YYEKEE (reference sequence). This CDR3 is 12 amino acids long. The CDR3 here is CASSWGQSGYTF. The CDR3 nucleotides read TGTGCCAGCAGTTGGGGCCAGAGTGGCTACACCTTC. The whole variable domain, remainder taken from reference TRBV5-5 and TRBJ1-2, is DAGVTQSPTHLIKTRGQQVTLRCSPISGHKSVSWYQQVLGQGPQFIFQYYEKEERGRGNFPDRFSARQFPNYSSELNVNALLLGDSALYLCASSWGQSGYTFGSGTRLTVV.

This clonotype was recorded at least ten times. V gene TRBV3-1 combines with J gene TRBJ1-1; D gene unclear. Germline CDR1 LGHDT, CDR2 YNNKEL (reference sequence). The CDR3 is 15 amino acids. Between the trimmed V and J ends, which lost 6 bases and 1 base, there was a span of 15 bases. The CDR3 nucleotides are TGTGCCAGCAGTTACTTAGCCGGTTCGAACACTGAAGCTTTCTTT. This encodes CASSYLAGSNTEAFF.

This clonotype was detected only a few times. The chain is built from TRBV2 and TRBJ2-7, with a weak D call TRBD1 (6 bases). Germline V gene data show CDR1 as SNHLY and CDR2 as FYNNEI. V was pared by 4 bases and J by 1 base, with 14 bases between. The CDR3 totals 15 residues. The CDR3 here is CASSGPQGPSYEQYF. CDR3 sequence (DNA): TGTGCCAGCAGTGGTCCACAGGGTCCTTCCTACGAGCAGTACTTC.

In its sample, this clonotype was seen a few times. The V gene is TRBV5-1, the J gene TRBJ2-3; either TRBD1 or TRBD2 may fit D (5 bases each). The CDR3 loop spans 14 amino acids. The germline V gene encodes CDR1 SGHRS and CDR2 YFSETQ. V was clipped by 4 bases and J by 4 bases, with 13 bases between them. The CDR3 sequence: CASSPSGAADTQYF. For the CDR3, the DNA is TGCGCCAGCAGCCCCTCCGGGGCAGCAGATACGCAGTATTTT.

The CDR3 loop reads CASSQERLARQFF. CDR3 DNA sequence: TGCGCCAGCAGCCAAGAGCGACTAGCGCGCCAGTTCTTC. The V call is TRBV4-1, the J call TRBJ2-1; 8 nucleotides align to TRBD2. The germline V gene has CDR1 MGHRA and CDR2 YSYEKL. V lost 0 bases and J lost 13; bases outside the gene matches: 5. This CDR3 is 13 amino acids long.

This sequence joins TRBV6-1 and TRBJ2-7; 12 bases fit TRBD1. The junction had 10 bases not matched to a gene; V was cut back by 6 bases and J by 4 bases. Germline loops: CDR1 MNHNS, CDR2 SASEGT. This CDR3 spans 16 amino acids. This CDR3 reads CASSKITGQGAYEQYF. As DNA, the CDR3 is TGTGCCAGCAGCAAGATAACGGGACAGGGGGCTTACGAGCAGTACTTC.

There are many counts of this clonotype. CDR3 sequence (DNA): TGTGCCAGCAGAGCCACCGGGCCCTATGGCTACACCTTC. Its translation: CASRATGPYGYTF. The genes are TRBV6-1 and TRBJ1-2; D remains unclear. Germline-derived CDR1 and CDR2 are MNHNS and SASEGT. This CDR3 contains 13 residues. Trimming left V 6 bases short and J 4 bases short, with 12 bases between.

The chain couples TRBV27 to TRBJ1-2, with D unresolved. Looked up from germline, CDR1 is MNHEY and CDR2 is SMNVEV (reference sequence). The CDR3 length is 12 residues. V was pared by 7 bases and J by 0 bases, with 6 bases between. DNA for the CDR3: TGTGCCAGCAAAGGAGCTAACTATGGCTACACCTTC. This sequence encodes CASKGANYGYTF.

The sample holds a few counts of this clonotype. The rearrangement uses TRBV20-1 and TRBJ2-4, with a possible D match to TRBD2 (6 bases). The CDR3 runs 14 residues. V dropped 3 bases and J dropped 10 bases, with 19 bases sitting between them. From germline, CDR1 is DFQATT and CDR2 SNEGSKA (reference sequence). The CDR3 here is CSASLTTGGVIQYF. The CDR3 nucleotides read TGCAGTGCTAGTTTAACAACCGGGGGTGTGATTCAGTACTTC.